The next 10 T cell receptor beta chains were all read from a single sample in a study of early T cells in non-severe SARS-CoV-2 infection. TCRdb redid the calling of the 5' RACE reads with MiXCR, one entry per CDR3 protein. Among around 40,000 distinct CDR3 sequences listed, roughly 6.8% were seen once. The sample here was whole blood, taken at baseline. The receptors stem from an adult who was a healthcare worker with PCR-confirmed SARS-CoV-2 infection or an uninfected control (not recorded which).

This clonotype was counted ten times or more. V is TRBV20-1 and J is TRBJ2-1, with D possibly TRBD2 on 5 matching bases. Germline V gene data show CDR1 as DFQATT and CDR2 as SNEGSKA (reference sequence). Trimming removed 0 bases from V and 7 bases from J, with 7 bases in between. This CDR3 has 12 amino acids. CDR3 sequence reads: CSAREGVNEQFF. DNA of the CDR3: TGCAGTGCTAGAGAGGGAGTGAATGAGCAGTTCTTC.

This clonotype was seen only a few times. This chain connects TRBV28 to TRBJ1-6; 8 nucleotides line up with TRBD1. Germline values: CDR1 MDHEN, CDR2 SYDVKM. With 5 bases clipped from V and 0 bases from J, the junction kept 12 bases outside the gene matches. The CDR3 covers 19 residues. CDR3 region: CASSPLSRGQGSYNSPLHF. The CDR3 bases are TGTGCCAGCAGTCCCCTCTCCAGGGGGCAGGGCTCCTATAATTCACCCCTCCACTTT.

This clonotype was counted only a few times. V is TRBV11-2 and J is TRBJ2-7, with D unclear. CDR1 is SGHAT, CDR2 FQNNGV, per germline. CDR3 length: 13 amino acids. V was shortened by 5 bases and J by 3 bases, with 11 bases between the two germline ends. Here the CDR3 reads CASSPRSIYEQYF. The CDR3 coding sequence is TGTGCCAGCAGCCCCCGGAGTATCTACGAGCAGTACTTC.

The sample holds one count of this clonotype. Mismatch with germline at one junction end may stem from a read error. The rearrangement links TRBV10-2 to TRBJ2-1; 8 nucleotides line up with TRBD2. CDR1 and CDR2 from the germline V gene are WSHSY and SAAADI. The length of the CDR3 is 14 residues. CDR3 coding DNA: TGCACCAGCAGTGCCAGCGGGAGTCACAATGAGCAGTTCTTT. Its protein product is CTSSASGSHNEQFF.

The chain couples TRBV5-4 to TRBJ1-1; 7 bases line up with TRBD1. V gave up 2 bases and J gave up 0 bases; unmatched junction bases: 4. The germline V gene encodes CDR1 SGHNT and CDR2 YYREEE (reference sequence). The CDR3 is 15 amino acids. This CDR3 reads CASSFPGQMNTEAFF. The CDR3 region has the DNA TGTGCCAGCAGCTTTCCGGGACAGATGAACACTGAAGCTTTCTTT.

CDR3 DNA sequence: TGTGCCACCAGTGATTCGCCACGCGATGCGGAGCAGTACTTC. Protein sequence: CATSDSPRDAEQYF. The chain is built from TRBV24-1 and TRBJ2-7; no clear D. The CDR3 length is 14 residues. Trimming shortened V by 2 bases and J by 7 bases, and 14 bases separated the two germline ends. CDR1 is KGHDR, CDR2 SFDVKD, per germline.

This clonotype has at least ten counts. The chain couples TRBV6-6 to TRBJ1-5, with D tentatively TRBD1 (5 bases). V shed 6 bases and J shed 7 bases, with 16 bases lying between them. Germline V gives CDR1 MNHNY, CDR2 SVGAGI (reference sequence). This CDR3 is built from 14 residues. The CDR3 nucleotides read TGTGCCAGCAGCCCCCAGGGAGGTTCCCAGCCCCAGCATTTT. This encodes CASSPQGGSQPQHF.

V is TRBV20-1 and J is TRBJ2-1; TRBD2 aligns across 9 bases. Germline assignment: CDR1 DFQATT and CDR2 SNEGSKA (reference sequence). The V gene end was trimmed by 5 bases and the J gene end by 4 bases; junction bases not matched to a gene: 12. This CDR3 has 16 amino acids. The CDR3: CSAEIAGARPYNEQFF. CDR3 DNA: TGCAGTGCTGAAATAGCGGGAGCCCGACCTTACAATGAGCAGTTCTTC.

This clonotype was found many times. The J gene is TRBJ1-1, the V gene TRBV6-5; D not certain. This CDR3 is 14 amino acids long. Trimming left V 6 bases short and J 4 bases short, with 15 bases between. CDR1 is MNHEY, CDR2 SVGAGI, per germline. The CDR3 bases are TGTGCCAGCAGAGATGGCGGACGGGGCACTGAAGCTTTCTTT. Its protein is CASRDGGRGTEAFF.

Concerning this clonotype itself: This may arise from a read error, as a much more abundant clone is one base away. The CDR3 loop reads CASSGRGVETQDF. The DNA for the CDR3 is TGTGCCAGCAGCGGCAGAGGCGTGGAGACCCAGGACTTC. The genes are TRBV7-6 and TRBJ2-5; no clear D gene. The CDR3 contains 13 residues. Germline V gives CDR1 SGHVS, CDR2 FNYEAQ.